The entry below gives a single TCR beta chain sequence along with its context. Antigen: not known. This entry is derived from a study of CXCR3-negative and CXCR3-positive naive CD8 T cells. Study conclusions and caveats: Similar TRBV-TRBJ usage was seen in naive cells (both CXCR3-negative and CXCR3-positive), but memory cells differed. Diversity was high in both naive subsets and much lower in memory cells. Compared with CXCR3-negative naive cells, CXCR3-positive naive cells showed more hydrophobic TRB CDR3s.

UMI-labeled 5' RACE yielded the TRB cDNA libraries. TCRdb reprocessed the 5' RACE reads and reports one entry per CDR3 protein, with no DNA. The sample features 140,000 to 150,000 distinct CDR3 sequences, with over 0.25% in its top ten. Germline V gene data show CDR1 as SGHRS and CDR2 as YFSETQ. The CDR3 runs 16 residues. The sample was naive CXCR3+ CD8+ T cells from blood. Stated subset: CD45RO-CCR7+CD27+CD95- naive CD8+ T cells expressing CXCR3 (TNR3+). V gene TRBV5-1 combines with J gene TRBJ1-1; TCRdb's D call of TRBD1 is untestable without DNA. This clonotype was sampled from a human donor in good health. Some clones in this sample may be carry-over from other donors' samples. The CDR3: CASSPWVGTPNTEAFF.